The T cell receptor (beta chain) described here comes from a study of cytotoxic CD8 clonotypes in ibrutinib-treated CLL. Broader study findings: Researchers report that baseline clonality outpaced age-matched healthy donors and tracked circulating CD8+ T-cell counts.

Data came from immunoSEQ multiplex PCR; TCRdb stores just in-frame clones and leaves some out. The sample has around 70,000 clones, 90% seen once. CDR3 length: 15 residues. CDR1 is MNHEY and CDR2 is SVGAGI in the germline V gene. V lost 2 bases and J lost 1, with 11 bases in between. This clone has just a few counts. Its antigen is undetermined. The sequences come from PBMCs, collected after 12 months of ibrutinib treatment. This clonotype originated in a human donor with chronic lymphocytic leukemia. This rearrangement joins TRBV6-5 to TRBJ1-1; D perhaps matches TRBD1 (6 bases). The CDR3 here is CASSYEGGTNTEAFF. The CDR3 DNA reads TGTGCCAGCAGTTACGAGGGGGGCACGAACACTGAAGCTTTCTTT.